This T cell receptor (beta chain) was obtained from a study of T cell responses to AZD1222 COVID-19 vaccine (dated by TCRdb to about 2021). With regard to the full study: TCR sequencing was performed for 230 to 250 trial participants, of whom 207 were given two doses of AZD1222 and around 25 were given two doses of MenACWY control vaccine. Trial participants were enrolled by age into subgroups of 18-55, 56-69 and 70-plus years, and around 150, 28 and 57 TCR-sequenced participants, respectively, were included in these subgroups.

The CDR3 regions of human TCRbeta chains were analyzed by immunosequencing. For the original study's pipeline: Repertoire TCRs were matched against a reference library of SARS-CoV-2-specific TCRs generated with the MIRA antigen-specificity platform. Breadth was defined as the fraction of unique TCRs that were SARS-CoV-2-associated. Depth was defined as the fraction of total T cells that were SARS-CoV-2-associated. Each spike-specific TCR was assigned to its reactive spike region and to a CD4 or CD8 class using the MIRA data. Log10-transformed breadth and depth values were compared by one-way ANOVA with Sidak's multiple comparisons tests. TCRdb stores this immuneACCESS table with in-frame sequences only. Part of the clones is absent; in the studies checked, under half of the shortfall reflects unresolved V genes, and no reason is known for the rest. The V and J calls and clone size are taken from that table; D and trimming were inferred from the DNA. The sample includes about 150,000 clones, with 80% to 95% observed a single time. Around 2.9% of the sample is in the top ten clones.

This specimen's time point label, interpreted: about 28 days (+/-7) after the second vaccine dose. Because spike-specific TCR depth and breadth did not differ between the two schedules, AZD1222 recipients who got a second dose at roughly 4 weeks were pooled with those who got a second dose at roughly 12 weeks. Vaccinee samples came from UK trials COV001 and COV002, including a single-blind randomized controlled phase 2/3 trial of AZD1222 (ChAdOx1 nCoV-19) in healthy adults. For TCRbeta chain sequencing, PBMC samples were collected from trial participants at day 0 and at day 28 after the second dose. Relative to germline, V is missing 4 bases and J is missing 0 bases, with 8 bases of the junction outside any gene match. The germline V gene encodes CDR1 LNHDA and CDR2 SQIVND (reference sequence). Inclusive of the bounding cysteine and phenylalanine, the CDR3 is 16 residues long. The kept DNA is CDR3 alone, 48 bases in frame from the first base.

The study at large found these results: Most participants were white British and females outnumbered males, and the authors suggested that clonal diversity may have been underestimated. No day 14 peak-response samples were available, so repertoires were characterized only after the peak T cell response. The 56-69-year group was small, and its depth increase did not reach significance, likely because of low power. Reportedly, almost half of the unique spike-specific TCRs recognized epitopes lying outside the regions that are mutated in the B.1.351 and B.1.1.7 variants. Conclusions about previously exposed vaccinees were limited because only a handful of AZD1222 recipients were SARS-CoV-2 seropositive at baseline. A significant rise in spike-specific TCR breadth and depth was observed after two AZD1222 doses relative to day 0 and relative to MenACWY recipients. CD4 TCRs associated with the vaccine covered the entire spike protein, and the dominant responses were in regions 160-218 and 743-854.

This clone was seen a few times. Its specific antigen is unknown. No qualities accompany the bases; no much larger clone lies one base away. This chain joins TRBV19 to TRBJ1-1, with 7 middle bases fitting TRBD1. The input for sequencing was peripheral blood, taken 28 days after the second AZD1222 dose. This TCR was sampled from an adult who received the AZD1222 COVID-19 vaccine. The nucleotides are TGTGCCAGTAGTACGACAGGGCTAGGGGTGAACACTGAAGCTTTCTTT. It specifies CASSTTGLGVNTEAFF.